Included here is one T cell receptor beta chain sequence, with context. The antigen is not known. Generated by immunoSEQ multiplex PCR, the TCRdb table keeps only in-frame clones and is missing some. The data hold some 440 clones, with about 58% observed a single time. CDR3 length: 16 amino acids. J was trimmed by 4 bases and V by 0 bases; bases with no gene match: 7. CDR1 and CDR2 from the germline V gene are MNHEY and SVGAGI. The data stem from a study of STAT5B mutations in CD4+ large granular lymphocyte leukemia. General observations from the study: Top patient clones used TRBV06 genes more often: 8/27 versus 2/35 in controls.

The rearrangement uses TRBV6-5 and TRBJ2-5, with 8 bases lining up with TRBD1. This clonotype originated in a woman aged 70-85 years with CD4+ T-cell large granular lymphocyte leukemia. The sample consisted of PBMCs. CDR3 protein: CASSYSGQGVVETQYF. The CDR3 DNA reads TGTGCCAGCAGTTACTCTGGACAGGGCGTAGTAGAGACCCAGTACTTC.